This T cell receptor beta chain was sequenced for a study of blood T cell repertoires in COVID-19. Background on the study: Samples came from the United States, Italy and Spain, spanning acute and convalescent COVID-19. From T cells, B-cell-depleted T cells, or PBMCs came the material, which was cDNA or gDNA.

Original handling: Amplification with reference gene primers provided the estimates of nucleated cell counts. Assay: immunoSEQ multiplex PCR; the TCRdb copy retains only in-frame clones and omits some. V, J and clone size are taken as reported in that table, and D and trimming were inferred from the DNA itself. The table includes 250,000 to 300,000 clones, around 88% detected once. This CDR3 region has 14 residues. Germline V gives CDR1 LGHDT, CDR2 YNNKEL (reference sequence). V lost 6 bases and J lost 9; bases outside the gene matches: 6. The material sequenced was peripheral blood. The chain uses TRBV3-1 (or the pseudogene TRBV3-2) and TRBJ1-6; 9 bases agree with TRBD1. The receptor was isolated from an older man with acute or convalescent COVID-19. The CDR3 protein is CASSSGTGISPLHF. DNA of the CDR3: TGTGCCAGCAGTTCCGGGACAGGGATTTCACCCCTCCACTTT.